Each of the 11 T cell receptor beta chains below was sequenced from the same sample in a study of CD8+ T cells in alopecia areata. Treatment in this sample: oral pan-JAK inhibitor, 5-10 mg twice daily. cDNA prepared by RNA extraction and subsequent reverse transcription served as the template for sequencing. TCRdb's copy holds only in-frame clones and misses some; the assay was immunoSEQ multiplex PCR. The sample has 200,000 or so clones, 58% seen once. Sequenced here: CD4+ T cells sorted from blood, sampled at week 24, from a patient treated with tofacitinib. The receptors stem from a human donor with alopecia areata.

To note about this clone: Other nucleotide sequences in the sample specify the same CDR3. CDR3: CASSLTRGNQPQHF. In nucleotides, the CDR3 is TGTGCCAGCAGCTTAACCAGGGGTAATCAGCCCCAGCATTTT. The V call is TRBV7-2, the J call TRBJ1-5; D is possibly TRBD1 (6 bases). Germline V gene sequence: CDR1 SGHTA, CDR2 FQGNSA. CDR3 length: 14 amino acids. Trimming stripped 2 bases from V and 4 bases from J, with 9 bases between.

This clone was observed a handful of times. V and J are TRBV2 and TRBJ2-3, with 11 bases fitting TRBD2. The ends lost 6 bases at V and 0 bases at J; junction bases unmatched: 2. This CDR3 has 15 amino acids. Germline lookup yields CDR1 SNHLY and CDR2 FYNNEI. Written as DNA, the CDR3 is TGTGCCAGCAGCCGACTAGCGGGAAGCACAGATACGCAGTATTTT. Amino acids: CASSRLAGSTDTQYF.

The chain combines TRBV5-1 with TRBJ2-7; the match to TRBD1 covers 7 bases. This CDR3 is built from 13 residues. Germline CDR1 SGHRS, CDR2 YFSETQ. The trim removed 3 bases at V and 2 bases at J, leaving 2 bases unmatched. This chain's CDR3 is CASSSGTAYEQYF. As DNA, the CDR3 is TGCGCCAGCAGCTCCGGGACAGCCTACGAGCAGTACTTC.

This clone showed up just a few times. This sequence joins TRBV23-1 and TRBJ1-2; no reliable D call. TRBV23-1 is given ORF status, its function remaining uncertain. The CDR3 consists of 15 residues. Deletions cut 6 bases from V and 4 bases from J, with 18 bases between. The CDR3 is CASSYWARNSYGYTF. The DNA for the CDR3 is TGCGCCAGCAGCTATTGGGCCAGGAATAGCTATGGCTACACCTTC.

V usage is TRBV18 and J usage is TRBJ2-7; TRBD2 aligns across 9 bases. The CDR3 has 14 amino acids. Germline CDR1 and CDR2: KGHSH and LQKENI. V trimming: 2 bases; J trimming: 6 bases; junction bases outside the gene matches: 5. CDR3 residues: CASSPRTSDSEQYF. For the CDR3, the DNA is TGTGCCAGCTCACCAAGGACTAGCGATTCCGAGCAGTACTTC.

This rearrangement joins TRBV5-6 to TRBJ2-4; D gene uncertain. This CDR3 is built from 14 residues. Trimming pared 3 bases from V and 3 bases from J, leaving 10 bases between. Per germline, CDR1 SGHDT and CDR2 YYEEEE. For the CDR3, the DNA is TGTGCCAGCAGCTCCTTGGCTCGCAAAAACATTCAGTACTTC. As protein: CASSSLARKNIQYF.

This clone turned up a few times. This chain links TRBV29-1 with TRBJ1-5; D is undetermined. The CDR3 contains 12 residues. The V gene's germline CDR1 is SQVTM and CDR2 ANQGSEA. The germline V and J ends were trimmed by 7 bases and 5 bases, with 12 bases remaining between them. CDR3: CSGGQPDQPQHF. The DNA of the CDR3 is TGCAGCGGTGGGCAGCCGGATCAGCCCCAGCATTTT.

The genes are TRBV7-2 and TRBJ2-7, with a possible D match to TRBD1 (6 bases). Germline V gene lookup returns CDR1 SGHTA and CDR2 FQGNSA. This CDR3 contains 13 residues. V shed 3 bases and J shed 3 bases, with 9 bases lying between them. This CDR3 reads CASSLEQGYEQYF. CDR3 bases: TGTGCCAGCAGCTTGGAACAGGGCTACGAGCAGTACTTC.

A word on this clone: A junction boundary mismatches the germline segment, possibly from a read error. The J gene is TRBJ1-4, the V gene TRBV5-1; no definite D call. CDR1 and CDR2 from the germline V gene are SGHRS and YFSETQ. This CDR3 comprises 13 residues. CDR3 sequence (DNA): TGCGCCAGCAGCTTGGATCGGCGCAGCCAGTTGATTTTT. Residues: CASSLDRRSQLIF.

This chain's CDR3 is CASRDGTSRVIRPQRGEQYF. CDR3 DNA: TGTGCCAGCAGGGACGGGACTAGTAGGGTCATCCGTCCGCAGAGGGGCGAGCAGTACTTC. The rearrangement uses TRBV9 and TRBJ2-7; the match to TRBD2 covers 8 bases. Germline lookup yields CDR1 SGDLS and CDR2 YYNGEE. The CDR3 totals 20 residues. The ends lost 5 bases at V and 6 bases at J; junction bases unmatched: 28. Complete variable domain (other parts from reference TRBV9 and TRBJ2-7): DSGVTQTPKHLITATGQRVTLRCSPRSGDLSVYWYQQSLDQGLQFLIQYYNGEERAKGNILERFSAQQFPDLHSELNLSSLELGDSALYFCASRDGTSRVIRPQRGEQYFGPGTRLTVT.

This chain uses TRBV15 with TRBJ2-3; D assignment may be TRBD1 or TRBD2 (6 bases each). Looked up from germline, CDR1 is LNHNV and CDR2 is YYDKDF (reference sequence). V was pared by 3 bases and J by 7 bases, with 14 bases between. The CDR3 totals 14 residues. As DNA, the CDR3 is TGTGCCACCAGCAGGGGATGGGGGGCAAATACGCAGTATTTT. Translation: CATSRGWGANTQYF.